This T cell receptor beta chain emerged from a study of Ad26.COV2.S vaccination and SARS-CoV-2 variants. Sequenced by immunoSEQ multiplex PCR; TCRdb stores in-frame clones only, minus some. The sample records around 450,000 clones, about 90% being singletons. Stated treatment: some 20 received Ad26.COV2.S at low or high dose, single or two shots; five or six received placebo; per-sample allocation not given. Specimen acquisition occurred on day 63 following the initial vaccine or placebo injection. This clone occurred once. The source was peripheral blood, collected in a trial of Ad26.COV2.S vaccine versus placebo. This receptor was taken from a person aged 18-60 years who received the Ad26.COV2.S COVID-19 vaccine or a placebo.

CDR3 protein: CASSSGGSQETQYF. The CDR3 region has the DNA TGTGCCAGCAGCTCTGGGGGGTCCCAAGAGACCCAGTACTTC. V is TRBV7-2 and J is TRBJ2-5; tentatively, D is TRBD2 (6 bases). The CDR3 loop spans 14 amino acids. Germline loops: CDR1 SGHTA, CDR2 FQGNSA. Trimming pared 4 bases from V and 1 base from J, leaving 10 bases between.